The 5 T cell receptor beta chains given below trace back to one sample, sequenced in a study of CD8+ T cells in alopecia areata (dated 2018 in TCRdb). Receptors were amplified or captured by the immunoSEQ multiplex PCR assay. For TCR sequencing, RNA was extracted from every sample and reverse transcribed into cDNA to serve as template. TCRdb stores this immuneACCESS table with in-frame sequences only. Part of the clones is absent; in the studies checked, under half of the shortfall reflects unresolved V genes, and no reason is known for the rest. The sample contains around 140,000 clones, 51% of them found a single time. The top ten constitute over 0.75% of the sample. Per the publication, the time point label means: baseline before oral tofacitinib. The material sequenced was CD4+ T cells sorted from blood, taken at week 0. These receptors originate from a human donor with alopecia areata.

This clone was observed once. CDR3 nucleotide sequence: TGCAGCGTCCACAGTCCAGATACGCAGTATTTT. Residues: CSVHSPDTQYF. This rearrangement joins TRBV29-1 to TRBJ2-3; D not certain. The germline V gene has CDR1 SQVTM and CDR2 ANQGSEA. V shed 6 bases and J shed 4 bases, with 8 bases lying between them. There are 11 residues in the CDR3.

The V gene is TRBV18, the J gene TRBJ1-2, with D hard to call. Per the germline V gene, CDR1 is KGHSH and CDR2 is LQKENI. The CDR3 is made up of 12 amino acids. V was clipped by 2 bases and J by 10 bases, with 11 bases between them. The CDR3 loop reads CASSPYGDIYTF. The DNA for the CDR3 is TGTGCCAGCTCACCATACGGGGATATCTACACCTTC.

This clone was recorded many times. CDR3 sequence reads: CASATHTDTQYF. CDR3 nucleotides: TGTGCCAGCGCCACCCACACAGATACGCAGTATTTT. The chain couples TRBV28 to TRBJ2-3; no clear D gene. CDR3 length: 12 residues. Germline assignment: CDR1 MDHEN and CDR2 SYDVKM. Trimming cost V 8 bases and J 2 bases, with 8 bases left between them.

The gene calls are TRBV5-6 and TRBJ2-1; no definite D call. In germline, CDR1 is SGHDT, CDR2 YYEEEE. The V end lost 0 bases, the J end lost 5 bases, and 6 bases lay between the germline ends. This CDR3 is built from 13 residues. The CDR3 DNA is TGTGCCAGCAGCTTGGCAAGGAACAATGAGCAGTTCTTC. Its protein product is CASSLARNNEQFF.

The chain has TRBV29-1 and TRBJ2-3, with D unresolved. Per germline, CDR1 SQVTM and CDR2 ANQGSEA. This CDR3 is 12 amino acids long. V dropped 4 bases and J dropped 3 bases, with 8 bases sitting between them. The DNA for the CDR3 is TGCAGCGTTGGGGAAATGACAGATACGCAGTATTTT. It specifies CSVGEMTDTQYF.